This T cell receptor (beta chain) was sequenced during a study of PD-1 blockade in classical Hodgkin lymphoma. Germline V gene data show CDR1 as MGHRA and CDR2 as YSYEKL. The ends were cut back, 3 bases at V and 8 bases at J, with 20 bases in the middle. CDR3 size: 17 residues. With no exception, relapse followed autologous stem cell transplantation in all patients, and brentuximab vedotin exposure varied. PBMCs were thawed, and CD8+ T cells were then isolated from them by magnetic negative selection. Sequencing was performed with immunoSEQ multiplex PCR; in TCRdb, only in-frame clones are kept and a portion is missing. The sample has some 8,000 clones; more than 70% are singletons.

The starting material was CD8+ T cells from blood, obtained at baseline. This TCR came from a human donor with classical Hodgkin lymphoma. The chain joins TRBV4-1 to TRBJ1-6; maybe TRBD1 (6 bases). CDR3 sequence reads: CASSHNQNRVWDSPLHF. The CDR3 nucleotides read TGCGCCAGCAGCCATAACCAGAACAGGGTCTGGGATTCACCCCTCCACTTT.